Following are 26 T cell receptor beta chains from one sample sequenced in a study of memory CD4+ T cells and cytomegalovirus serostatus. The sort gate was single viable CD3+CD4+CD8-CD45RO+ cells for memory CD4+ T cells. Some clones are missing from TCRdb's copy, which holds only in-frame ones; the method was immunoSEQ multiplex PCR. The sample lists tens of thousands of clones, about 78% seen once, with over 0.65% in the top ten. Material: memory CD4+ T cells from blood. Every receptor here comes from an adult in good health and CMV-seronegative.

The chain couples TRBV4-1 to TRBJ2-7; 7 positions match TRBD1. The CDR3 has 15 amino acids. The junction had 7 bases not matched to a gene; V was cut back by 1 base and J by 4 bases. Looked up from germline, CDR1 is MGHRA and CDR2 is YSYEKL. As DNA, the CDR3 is TGCGCCAGCAGCCAAGGGGGTCAGGGGGAGTACGAGCAGTACTTC. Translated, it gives CASSQGGQGEYEQYF.

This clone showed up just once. The CDR3 coding sequence is TGTGCCAGCAGCCGTTGGACAGGCTACGAGCAGTACTTC. It encodes CASSRWTGYEQYF. This chain joins TRBV7-2 and TRBJ2-7; 7 bases align to TRBD1. Germline trimming cut 5 bases from V and 3 bases from J; bases unmatched to any gene: 4. CDR3 length: 13 amino acids. Germline loops: CDR1 SGHTA, CDR2 FQGNSA.

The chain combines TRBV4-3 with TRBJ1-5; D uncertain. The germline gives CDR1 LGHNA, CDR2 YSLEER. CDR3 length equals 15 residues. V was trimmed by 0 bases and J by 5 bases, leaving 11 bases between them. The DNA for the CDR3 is TGCGCCAGCAGCCAAGAGGGAAGCGGCCATCAGCCCCAGCATTTT. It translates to CASSQEGSGHQPQHF.

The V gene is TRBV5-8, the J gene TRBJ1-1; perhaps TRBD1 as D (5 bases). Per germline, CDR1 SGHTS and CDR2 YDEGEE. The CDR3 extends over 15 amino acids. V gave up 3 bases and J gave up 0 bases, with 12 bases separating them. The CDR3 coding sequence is TGTGCCAGCAGCTCTGGGCTGGGGGTGAACACTGAAGCTTTCTTT. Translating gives CASSSGLGVNTEAFF.

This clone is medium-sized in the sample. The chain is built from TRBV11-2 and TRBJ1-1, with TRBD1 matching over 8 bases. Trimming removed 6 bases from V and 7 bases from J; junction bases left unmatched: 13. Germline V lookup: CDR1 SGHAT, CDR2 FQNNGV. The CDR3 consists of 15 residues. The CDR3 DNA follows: TGTGCCAGCAGGAATTTGGGGACAGGTAACGATGAAGCTTTCTTT. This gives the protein CASRNLGTGNDEAFF.

CDR3: CASSVGFSGANVLTF. CDR3 nucleotides: TGTGCCAGCAGCGTCGGCTTCTCTGGGGCCAACGTCCTGACTTTC. The chain couples TRBV7-2 to TRBJ2-6; D ambiguous. The V end lost 5 bases, the J end lost 0 bases, and 8 bases lay between the germline ends. The CDR3 length is 15 residues. The germline V gene encodes CDR1 SGHTA and CDR2 FQGNSA.

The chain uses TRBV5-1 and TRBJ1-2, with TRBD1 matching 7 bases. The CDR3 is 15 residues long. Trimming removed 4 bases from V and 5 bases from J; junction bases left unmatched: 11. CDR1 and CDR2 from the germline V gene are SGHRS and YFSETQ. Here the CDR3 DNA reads TGCGCCAGCAGCCCTGGGGCAGGGGGAGAGTATGGCTACACCTTC. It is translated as CASSPGAGGEYGYTF. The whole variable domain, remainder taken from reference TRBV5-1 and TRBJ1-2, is KAGVTQTPRYLIKTRGQQVTLSCSPISGHRSVSWYQQTPGQGLQFLFEYFSETQRNKGNFPGRFSGRQFSNSRSEMNVSTLELGDSALYLCASSPGAGGEYGYTFGSGTRLTVV.

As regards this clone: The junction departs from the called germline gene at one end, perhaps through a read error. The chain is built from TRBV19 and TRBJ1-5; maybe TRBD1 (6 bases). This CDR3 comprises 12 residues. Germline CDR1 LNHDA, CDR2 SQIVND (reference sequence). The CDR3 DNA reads TGTGCCAGTAGTACGCGAGATCCGGGACAAATCTTT. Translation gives CASSTRDPGQIF.

For the CDR3, the DNA is TGTGCCAGCAGCTTAGCGACAGGGGGCATTCGGGCAGAGACCCAGTACTTC. Translating gives CASSLATGGIRAETQYF. This chain joins TRBV11-3 and TRBJ2-5; 10 nucleotides line up with TRBD1. This CDR3 comprises 17 residues. Germline V gives CDR1 SGHNT, CDR2 YENEEA. V shed 1 base and J 4 bases; nucleotides not matched to a gene: 9. The full variable domain, with the rest looked up from reference TRBV11-3 and TRBJ2-5, is EAGVVQSPRYKIIEKKQPVAFWCNPISGHNTLYWYLQNLGQGPELLIRYENEEAVDDSQLPKDRFSAERLKGVDSTLKIQPAELGDSAVYLCASSLATGGIRAETQYFGPGTRLLVL.

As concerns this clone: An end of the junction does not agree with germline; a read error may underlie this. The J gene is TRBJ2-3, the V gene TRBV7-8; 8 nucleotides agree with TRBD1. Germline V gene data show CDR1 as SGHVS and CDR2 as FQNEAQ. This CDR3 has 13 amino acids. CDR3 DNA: TGTGCCAGCAGCTTAGAGTCTTGGGGGACAGGAGATTTT. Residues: CASSLESWGTGDF. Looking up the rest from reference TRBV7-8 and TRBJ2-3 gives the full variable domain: GAGVSQSPRYKVAKRGQDVALRCDPISGHVSLFWYQQALGQGPEFLTYFQNEAQLDKSGLPSDRFFAERPEGSVSTLKIQRTQQEDSAVYLCASSLESWGTGDFGPGTRLTVL.

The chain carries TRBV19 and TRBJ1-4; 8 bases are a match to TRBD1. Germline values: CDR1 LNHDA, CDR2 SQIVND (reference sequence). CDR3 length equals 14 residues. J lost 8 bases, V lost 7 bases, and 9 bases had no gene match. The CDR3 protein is CASKPPGGGEKLFF. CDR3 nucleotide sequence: TGTGCCAGTAAACCGCCAGGGGGCGGGGAAAAACTGTTTTTT.

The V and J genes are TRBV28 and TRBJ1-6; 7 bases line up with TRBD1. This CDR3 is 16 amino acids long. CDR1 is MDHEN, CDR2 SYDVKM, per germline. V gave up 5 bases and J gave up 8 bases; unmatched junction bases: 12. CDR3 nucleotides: TGTGCCAGCAGTCCAGGGGGGGGAGGGCCTGATTCACCCCTCCACTTT. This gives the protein CASSPGGGGPDSPLHF. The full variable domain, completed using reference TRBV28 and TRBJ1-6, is DVKVTQSSRYLVKRTGEKVFLECVQDMDHENMFWYRQDPGLGLRLIYFSYDVKMKEKGDIPEGYSVSREKKERFSLILESASTNQTSMYLCASSPGGGGPDSPLHFGNGTRLTVT.

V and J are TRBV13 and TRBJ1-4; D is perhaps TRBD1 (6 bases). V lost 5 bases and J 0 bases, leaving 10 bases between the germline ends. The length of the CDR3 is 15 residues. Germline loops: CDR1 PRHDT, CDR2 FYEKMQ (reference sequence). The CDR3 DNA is TGTGCCAGCAGCCGTCGGGGGCCAACTAATGAAAAACTGTTTTTT. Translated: CASSRRGPTNEKLFF.

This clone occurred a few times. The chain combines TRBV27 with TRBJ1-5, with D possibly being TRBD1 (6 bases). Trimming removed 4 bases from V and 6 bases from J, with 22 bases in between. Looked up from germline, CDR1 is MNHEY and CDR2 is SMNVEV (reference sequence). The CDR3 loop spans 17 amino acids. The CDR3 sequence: CASSSFRDILPGQPQHF. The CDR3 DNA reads TGTGCCAGCAGTTCGTTCCGGGACATCCTCCCGGGTCAGCCCCAGCATTTT.

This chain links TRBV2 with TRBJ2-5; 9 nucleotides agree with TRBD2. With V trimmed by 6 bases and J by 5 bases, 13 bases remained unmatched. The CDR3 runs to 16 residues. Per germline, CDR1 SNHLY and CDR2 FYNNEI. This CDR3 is CASSPTDRAGGETQYF. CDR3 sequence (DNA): TGTGCCAGCAGCCCTACTGATAGGGCGGGGGGGGAGACCCAGTACTTC.

The CDR3 nucleotides are TGTGCCATCAGGGATGAATCAGGGTCGGCTGAAGCTTTCTTT. Translation gives CAIRDESGSAEAFF. This chain connects TRBV10-3 to TRBJ1-1; D might be TRBD1 (5 bases). This CDR3 contains 14 residues. Germline assignment: CDR1 ENHRY and CDR2 SYGVKD. The ends were cut back, 6 bases at V and 6 bases at J, with 17 bases in the middle.

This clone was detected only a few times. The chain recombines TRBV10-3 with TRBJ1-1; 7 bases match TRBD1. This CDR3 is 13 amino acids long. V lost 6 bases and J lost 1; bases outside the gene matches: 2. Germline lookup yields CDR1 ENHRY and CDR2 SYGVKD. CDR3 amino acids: CAIRGQTNTEAFF. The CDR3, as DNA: TGTGCCATCAGGGGACAGACGAACACTGAAGCTTTCTTT.

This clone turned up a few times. CDR3 coding DNA: TGTGCCAGCAGCGTAGATACTGGGCAGTCCTACGAGCAGTACTTC. Translation gives CASSVDTGQSYEQYF. The V and J genes are TRBV9 and TRBJ2-7; no definite D call. The CDR3 is made up of 15 amino acids. Trimming left V 0 bases short and J 1 base short, with 11 bases between. Germline CDR1 SGDLS, CDR2 YYNGEE.

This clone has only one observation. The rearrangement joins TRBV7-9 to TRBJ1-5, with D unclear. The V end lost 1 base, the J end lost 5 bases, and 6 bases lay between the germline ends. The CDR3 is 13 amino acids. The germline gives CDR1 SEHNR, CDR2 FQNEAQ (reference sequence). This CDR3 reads CASSLGLDQPQHF. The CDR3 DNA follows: TGTGCCAGCAGCTTAGGGCTCGATCAGCCCCAGCATTTT.

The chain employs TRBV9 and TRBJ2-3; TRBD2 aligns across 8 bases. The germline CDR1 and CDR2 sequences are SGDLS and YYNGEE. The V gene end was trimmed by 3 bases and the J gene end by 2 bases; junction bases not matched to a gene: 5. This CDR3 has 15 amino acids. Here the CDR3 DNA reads TGTGCCAGCAGCGCTACTAGCGGCTACACAGATACGCAGTATTTT. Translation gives CASSATSGYTDTQYF.

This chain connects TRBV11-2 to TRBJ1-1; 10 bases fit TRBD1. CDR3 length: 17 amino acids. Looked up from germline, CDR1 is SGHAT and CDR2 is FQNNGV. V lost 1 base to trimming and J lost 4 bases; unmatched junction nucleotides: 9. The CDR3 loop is CASSLGNKGQGLTEAFF. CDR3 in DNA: TGTGCCAGCAGCTTAGGGAACAAGGGACAGGGGCTCACTGAAGCTTTCTTT. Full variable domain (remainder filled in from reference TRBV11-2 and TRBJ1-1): EAGVAQSPRYKIIEKRQSVAFWCNPISGHATLYWYQQILGQGPKLLIQFQNNGVVDDSQLPKDRFSAERLKGVDSTLKIQPAKLEDSAVYLCASSLGNKGQGLTEAFFGQGTRLTVV.

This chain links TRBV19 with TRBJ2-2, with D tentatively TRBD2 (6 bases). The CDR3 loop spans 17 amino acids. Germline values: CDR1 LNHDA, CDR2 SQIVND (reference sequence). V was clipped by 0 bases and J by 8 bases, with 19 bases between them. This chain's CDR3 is CASSIDRGAGGIGELFF. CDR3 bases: TGTGCCAGTAGTATAGATCGGGGAGCTGGAGGGATAGGGGAGCTGTTTTTT.

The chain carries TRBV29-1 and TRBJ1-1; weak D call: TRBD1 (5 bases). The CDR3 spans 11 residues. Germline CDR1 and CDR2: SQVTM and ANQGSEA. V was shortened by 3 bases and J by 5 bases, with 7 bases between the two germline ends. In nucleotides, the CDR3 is TGCAGCGTTGAGGCAGGGACTGAAGCTTTCTTT. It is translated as CSVEAGTEAFF.

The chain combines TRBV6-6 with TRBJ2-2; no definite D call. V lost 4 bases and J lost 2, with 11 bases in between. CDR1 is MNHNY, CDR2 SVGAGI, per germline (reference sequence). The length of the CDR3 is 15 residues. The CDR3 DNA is TGTGCCAGCAGTTTTGACCCCGACAACACCGGGGAGCTGTTTTTT. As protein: CASSFDPDNTGELFF.

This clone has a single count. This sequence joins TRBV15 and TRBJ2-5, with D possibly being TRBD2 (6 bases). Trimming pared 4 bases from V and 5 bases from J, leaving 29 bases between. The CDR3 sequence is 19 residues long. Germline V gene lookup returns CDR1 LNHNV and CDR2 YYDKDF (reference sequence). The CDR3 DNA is TGTGCCACCAGCAAGGCTGGCGGGGAAGGTTATGGGGATTTCGAGACCCAGTACTTC. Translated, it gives CATSKAGGEGYGDFETQYF.

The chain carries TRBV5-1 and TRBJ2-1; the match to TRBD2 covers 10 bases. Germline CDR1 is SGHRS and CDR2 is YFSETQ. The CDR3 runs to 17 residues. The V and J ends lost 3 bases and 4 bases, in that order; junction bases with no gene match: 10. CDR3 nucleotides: TGCGCCAGCAGCTCTCTCGGGACTAGCGCAGGATACAATGAGCAGTTCTTC. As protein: CASSSLGTSAGYNEQFF.